The present T cell receptor beta chain was sequenced within a study of T cells in Graves' hyperthyroidism and ophthalmopathy. Germline V gene data show CDR1 as SQVTM and CDR2 as ANQGSEA. The CDR3 loop spans 15 amino acids. Trimming removed 7 bases from V and 4 bases from J; junction bases left unmatched: 14. This clonotype came up a few times. RNA transcripts served as the template for amplifying TCR beta CDR3 regions. The HTBI primer set drove a first-round RT-PCR of the TCR CDR3. MiXCR was run by TCRdb on the multiplex PCR reads, yielding one entry per CDR3 protein. In the table there are about 410,000 distinct CDR3 sequences, about 15% of which are singletons.

This sequence joins TRBV29-1 and TRBJ1-1, with 8 nucleotides matching TRBD1. Sequenced material: blood. This sequence originates from a woman aged 30 to 39 with Graves' ophthalmopathy. The CDR3 nucleotides read TGCAGCGGTAGATCCGACAGGGGACTCGGCACTGAAGCTTTCTTT. Its protein is CSGRSDRGLGTEAFF.